In this sample, the clone carrying this T cell receptor (beta chain) turned up a few times. Germline and junction disagree at one end, which may indicate a read error. This sample was included in a study of blood T cell repertoires in COVID-19. About the research overall: The United States, Italy and Spain supplied acute and convalescent COVID-19 samples. Sources were T cells, B-cell-depleted T cells, or PBMCs; the material itself was cDNA or gDNA.

The germline V gene encodes CDR1 SGHTA and CDR2 FQGTGA. The CDR3 length is 15 residues. Generated by immunoSEQ multiplex PCR, the TCRdb table keeps only in-frame clones and is missing some. Among fewer than 350,000 clones listed, about 91% were seen once. Seattle participants joined during active infection and were tracked over time. The rearrangement links TRBV7-3 to TRBJ1-1; 8 bases are shared with TRBD1. Sequencing input: peripheral blood. This clonotype originated in a man younger than 45 with COVID-19, enrolled during active disease. The CDR3 nucleotides are TGTGCCAGCAGCCTAACAGGGGGAACAAAAACTGAAGCTTTCTTT. Encoded protein: CASSLTGGTKTEAFF.